The T cell receptor beta chain under discussion was sequenced for a study of shared clonotypes between healthy human individuals. CDR1 and CDR2 from the germline V gene are MNHEY and SVGAGI. Trimming at V came to 6 bases and at J to 3 bases, leaving 9 bases not matched to a gene. The length of the CDR3 is 15 residues. Sequenced by immunoSEQ multiplex PCR; TCRdb stores in-frame clones only, minus some. In the table there are 2.5 million or so clones, roughly 92% of which are singletons. J is TRBJ2-3 and V is TRBV6-5; 7 nucleotides agree with TRBD1. This receptor was identified in a man aged 18 to 29 in good health. The sample consisted of naive CD4+ T cells sorted from blood. Subset denoted: CD45RA+ positively selected. The CDR3 is CASSARQGATDTQYF. The CDR3 DNA sequence: TGTGCCAGCAGCGCACGACAGGGAGCAACAGATACGCAGTATTTT.